Each of the 3 T cell receptor beta chains below was sequenced from the same sample in a study of identical twins. In TCRdb, the 5' RACE reads were re-called with MiXCR into one record per CDR3 protein. The sample consists of some 790,000 distinct CDR3 sequences, 18% of them appearing once. These data were also reused for a study on T cells expressing NK-cell markers.

Sequenced material: PBMCs. Receptors were obtained from a woman under 30 in good health.

V usage is TRBV5-1 and J usage is TRBJ2-5, with 11 bases that match TRBD2. The CDR3 consists of 16 residues. CDR1 and CDR2 (germline): SGHRS, YFSETQ. Trimming removed 4 bases from V and 1 base from J; junction bases left unmatched: 6. The CDR3 nucleotides read TGCGCCAGCAGCCGAGTTCTAGCGGGGGGCCAAGAGACCCAGTACTTC. This translates into CASSRVLAGGQETQYF. The full variable domain, in which reference TRBV5-1 and TRBJ2-5 provide the parts outside the CDR3, is KAGVTQTPRYLIKTRGQQVTLSCSPISGHRSVSWYQQTPGQGLQFLFEYFSETQRNKGNFPGRFSGRQFSNSRSEMNVSTLELGDSALYLCASSRVLAGGQETQYFGPGTRLLVL.

In this sample, this clonotype turned up a few times. The chain employs TRBV29-1 and TRBJ1-2; D call uncertain. V shed 5 bases and J shed 0 bases, with 10 bases lying between them. The germline V gene has CDR1 SQVTM and CDR2 ANQGSEA. This CDR3 region has 13 residues. The CDR3 protein is CSVSVAANYGYTF. CDR3 DNA sequence: TGCAGCGTTTCGGTGGCAGCTAACTATGGCTACACCTTC. Variable domain in full (rest from reference TRBV29-1 and TRBJ1-2): SAVISQKPSRDICQRGTSLTIQCQVDSQVTMMFWYRQQPGQSLTLIATANQGSEATYESGFVIDKFPISRPNLTFSTLTVSNMSPEDSSIYLCSVSVAANYGYTFGSGTRLTVV.

This clonotype was picked up a small number of times. The J gene is TRBJ1-1, the V gene TRBV2; D is undetermined. Germline lookup yields CDR1 SNHLY and CDR2 FYNNEI. V was shortened by 7 bases and J by 3 bases, with 9 bases between the two germline ends. This CDR3 comprises 12 residues. The CDR3 region is CASTTRYTEAFF. The DNA of the CDR3 is TGTGCCAGCACGACACGTTACACTGAAGCTTTCTTT.